The 25 T cell receptor beta chains in this list originate from one sample, sequenced in a study of T-cell memory formation after mild COVID-19. TCRdb reprocessed the 5' RACE reads with MiXCR, giving one entry per CDR3 protein. This sample has about 290,000 distinct CDR3 sequences; more than 15% occur once, and the top ten carry roughly 20%. Specimen: PBMCs or a T cell subset sorted from them (not recorded which). These receptors came from a man between 18 and 35 years old who had mild COVID-19 (a few samples of this study predate the infection). Cell type and time point are not known.

This clonotype occurred a few times. V and J are TRBV6-5 and TRBJ2-5; TRBD1 might be the D (7 bases). The V and J ends lost 6 bases and 5 bases respectively, with 22 bases between them. The CDR3 has 16 residues. Germline CDR1 MNHEY, CDR2 SVGAGI. Here the CDR3 DNA reads TGTGCCAGCAGCCCAACCGTAGGGGCAGGGGGGGAGACCCAGTACTTC. Translated: CASSPTVGAGGETQYF.

The J gene is TRBJ2-5, the V gene TRBV9; D tentatively reads TRBD1 or TRBD2 (5 bases each). From germline, CDR1 is SGDLS and CDR2 YYNGEE. The CDR3 extends over 16 amino acids. Trimming left V 3 bases short and J 1 base short, with 16 bases between. The chain's CDR3 is CASSGGSGQVQETQYF. Here the CDR3 DNA reads TGTGCCAGCAGCGGGGGGAGCGGCCAGGTCCAAGAGACCCAGTACTTC.

This clonotype was seen a few times. The rearrangement uses TRBV7-9 and TRBJ1-1; unclear D gene. Germline V lookup: CDR1 SEHNR, CDR2 FQNEAQ (reference sequence). The CDR3 covers 14 residues. V gave up 5 bases and J gave up 1 base, with 11 bases separating them. CDR3 DNA sequence: TGTGCCAGCAGCCCACGAGCCCAGAACACTGAAGCTTTCTTT. This translates into CASSPRAQNTEAFF.

Only a few counts were recorded for this clonotype. V gene TRBV12-3 or TRBV12-4 combines with J gene TRBJ1-1, with no clear D. The length of the CDR3 is 14 residues. V lost 5 bases and J 0 bases, leaving 10 bases between the germline ends. In DNA form, the CDR3 reads TGTGCCAGCAGTCCAGACAAGCTGAACACTGAAGCTTTCTTT. Translating gives CASSPDKLNTEAFF.

This clonotype was seen only a few times. The rearrangement joins TRBV5-1 to TRBJ1-2, with D maybe TRBD1 (6 bases). In germline, CDR1 is SGHRS, CDR2 YFSETQ. Trimming removed 0 bases from V and 4 bases from J, with 10 bases in between. This CDR3 is built from 14 residues. The CDR3 DNA reads as TGCGCCAGCAGCTTGGCACAGGGCTCCTATGGCTACACCTTC. Translated, it gives CASSLAQGSYGYTF.

This clonotype came up a few times. This chain connects TRBV19 to TRBJ1-1; 10 positions match TRBD1. The CDR3 consists of 15 residues. In germline, CDR1 is LNHDA, CDR2 SQIVND (reference sequence). V shed 5 bases, J shed 1 base, and the junction held 4 bases outside the gene matches. CDR3 bases: TGTGCCAGTAGTCACAGGGACAGGGGGAACACTGAAGCTTTCTTT. Its translation is CASSHRDRGNTEAFF.

The genes are TRBV9 and TRBJ2-5; 8 bases are shared with TRBD1. Germline V lookup: CDR1 SGDLS, CDR2 YYNGEE. CDR3 length: 16 amino acids. V trimming: 0 bases; J trimming: 5 bases; junction bases outside the gene matches: 9. The CDR3 is CASSVVAGGSRETQYF. Here the CDR3 DNA reads TGTGCCAGCAGCGTAGTGGCAGGGGGCTCTCGGGAGACCCAGTACTTC.

This sequence joins TRBV7-2 and TRBJ2-5; TRBD2 aligns across 8 bases. The CDR3 is 15 amino acids. The ends lost 3 bases at V and 5 bases at J; junction bases unmatched: 8. Germline CDR1 SGHTA, CDR2 FQGNSA. The CDR3, as DNA: TGTGCCAGCAGCTTCGTTAGCGGGGTAGGGGAGACCCAGTACTTC. This gives the protein CASSFVSGVGETQYF.

The CDR3 loop reads CASSQDFGGGYTF. The DNA for the CDR3 is TGTGCCAGCAGCCAAGATTTCGGAGGCGGCTACACCTTC. The J gene is TRBJ1-2, the V gene TRBV4-2, with D hard to call. The CDR3 is 13 residues long. Deletions cut 0 bases from V and 8 bases from J, with 10 bases between. CDR1 and CDR2 (germline): LGHNA, YNFKEQ.

This clonotype was counted between two and nine times. CDR3 sequence: CATSRGTTLSGANVLTF. CDR3 bases: TGTGCCACCTCGAGGGGGACCACCCTCTCTGGGGCCAACGTCCTGACTTTC. The chain carries TRBV24-1 and TRBJ2-6; tentative D call: TRBD1 (6 bases). Germline V CDR1 and CDR2: KGHDR, SFDVKD. The CDR3 consists of 17 residues. Deletions cut 9 bases from V and 0 bases from J, with 17 bases between.

CDR3: CSVDIGGGSPLHF. Here the CDR3 DNA reads TGCAGCGTTGATATAGGGGGTGGTTCACCCCTCCACTTT. The chain links TRBV29-1 to TRBJ1-6; TRBD1 is a possible D gene (6 bases). There are 13 residues in the CDR3. The germline V gene encodes CDR1 SQVTM and CDR2 ANQGSEA. V was clipped by 3 bases and J by 9 bases, with 12 bases between them.

This clonotype turned up a few times. The rearrangement uses TRBV5-1 and TRBJ2-2; D perhaps matches TRBD1 (6 bases). V lost 0 bases and J lost 8, with 11 bases in between. The CDR3 sequence is 14 residues long. The germline CDR1 and CDR2 sequences are SGHRS and YFSETQ. The DNA of the CDR3 is TGCGCCAGCAGCTTGGGACAGGTTGATGGGGAGCTGTTTTTT. Translating gives CASSLGQVDGELFF.

The chain has TRBV18 and TRBJ2-7, with a weak D call TRBD1 (5 bases). Deletions cut 0 bases from V and 5 bases from J, with 14 bases between. This CDR3 has 15 amino acids. Germline CDR1 reads KGHSH; CDR2 reads LQKENI. The chain's CDR3 is CASSPPLQGKDEQYF. CDR3 bases: TGTGCCAGCTCACCACCCCTCCAGGGTAAAGACGAGCAGTACTTC.

This clonotype was found once. This chain joins TRBV30 and TRBJ2-3; TRBD2 aligns across 7 bases. With V trimmed by 2 bases and J by 4 bases, 9 bases remained unmatched. The CDR3 is 15 amino acids. CDR1 and CDR2 from the germline V gene are GTSNPN and SVGIG (reference sequence). The CDR3 nucleotides read TGTGCCTGGAGTTCGGTTGGGGGAGGGGCAGATACGCAGTATTTT. Residues: CAWSSVGGGADTQYF.

This clonotype occurred a few times. This sequence joins TRBV7-3 and TRBJ2-3, with a possible D match to TRBD1 (6 bases). Looked up from germline, CDR1 is SGHTA and CDR2 is FQGTGA. The CDR3 has 15 residues. V dropped 0 bases and J dropped 2 bases, with 9 bases sitting between them. CDR3: CASSLTGQNTDTQYF. Here the CDR3 DNA reads TGTGCCAGCAGCTTAACCGGACAGAACACAGATACGCAGTATTTT.

The chain carries TRBV5-1 and TRBJ1-5; 10 nucleotides align to TRBD1. The length of the CDR3 is 16 residues. V lost 0 bases to trimming and J lost 7 bases; unmatched junction nucleotides: 7. Germline V gene data show CDR1 as SGHRS and CDR2 as YFSETQ. The CDR3 spells CASSLVRDRGSQPQHF. For the CDR3, the DNA is TGCGCCAGCAGCTTGGTGCGGGACAGGGGATCCCAGCCCCAGCATTTT.

This clonotype was seen only a few times. DNA of the CDR3: TGCAGCGTTGAAGGGTTGTCTAACTATGGCTACACCTTC. Translating it yields CSVEGLSNYGYTF. The V and J genes are TRBV29-1 and TRBJ1-2, with unresolved D. There are 13 residues in the CDR3. Germline CDR1 reads SQVTM; CDR2 reads ANQGSEA. Trimming removed 1 base from V and 0 bases from J, with 6 bases in between.

V usage is TRBV5-1 and J usage is TRBJ2-5; 8 nucleotides line up with TRBD1. The CDR3 sequence is 15 residues long. From germline, CDR1 is SGHRS and CDR2 YFSETQ. V shed 4 bases, J shed 2 bases, and the junction held 7 bases outside the gene matches. This chain's CDR3 is CASSPWTGRQETQYF. The CDR3 DNA sequence: TGCGCCAGCAGCCCGTGGACAGGGCGGCAAGAGACCCAGTACTTC.

V is TRBV29-1 and J is TRBJ1-2; perhaps TRBD1 as D (5 bases). The V and J ends lost 3 bases and 3 bases respectively, with 11 bases between them. The CDR3 extends over 13 amino acids. Germline CDR1 and CDR2: SQVTM and ANQGSEA. The CDR3 is CSVEGGLDYGYTF. The CDR3 nucleotides are TGCAGCGTTGAGGGGGGTCTGGACTATGGCTACACCTTC.

This sequence joins TRBV5-5 and TRBJ1-1; D gene uncertain. V dropped 1 base and J dropped 3 bases, with 7 bases sitting between them. The CDR3 length is 13 residues. The germline V gene encodes CDR1 SGHKS and CDR2 YYEKEE (reference sequence). CDR3 nucleotide sequence: TGTGCCAGCAGCTTGTGGGCCTACACTGAAGCTTTCTTT. Translation gives CASSLWAYTEAFF.

This clonotype showed up just a few times. This chain connects TRBV12-3 or TRBV12-4 to TRBJ1-6; tentatively, D is TRBD1 (5 bases). The CDR3 totals 13 residues. V was shortened by 10 bases and J by 8 bases, with 15 bases between the two germline ends. The CDR3 DNA reads as TGTGCCACCAGGGAGGCAGAATATTCACCCCTCCACTTT. Its translation is CATREAEYSPLHF.

In its sample, this clonotype was seen a few times. The chain joins TRBV5-6 to TRBJ2-7; D may be TRBD1 or TRBD2 (6 bases each). In germline, CDR1 is SGHDT, CDR2 YYEEEE. Trimming pared 6 bases from V and 3 bases from J, leaving 19 bases between. The CDR3 consists of 15 residues. For the CDR3, the DNA is TGTGCCAGCACCTCGGAGGGGGGATTGGACTACGAGCAGTACTTC. Translating it yields CASTSEGGLDYEQYF.

This chain joins TRBV6-6 and TRBJ2-5, with 7 bases that match TRBD2. Germline V lookup: CDR1 MNHNY, CDR2 SVGAGI (reference sequence). Trimming at V came to 11 bases and at J to 0 bases, leaving 6 bases not matched to a gene. This CDR3 is 13 amino acids long. The CDR3 DNA sequence: TGTGCCGGGAGGGACCTCTACCAAGAGACCCAGTACTTC. This gives the protein CAGRDLYQETQYF.

The chain combines TRBV5-1 with TRBJ1-5, with a weak D call TRBD1 (5 bases). CDR1 is SGHRS, CDR2 YFSETQ, per germline. The V end lost 3 bases, the J end lost 9 bases, and 13 bases lay between the germline ends. The CDR3 is 13 residues long. The CDR3 DNA reads as TGCGCCAGCAGCTCGGACGGGACGAGGCCCCAGCATTTT. This sequence encodes CASSSDGTRPQHF.

This clonotype appeared a few times. The chain is built from TRBV9 and TRBJ2-3; no reliable D call. V dropped 0 bases and J dropped 5 bases, with 13 bases sitting between them. Germline V gives CDR1 SGDLS, CDR2 YYNGEE. The CDR3 runs 15 residues. CDR3 in amino acids: CASSVAFQNGDTQYF. Here the CDR3 DNA reads TGTGCCAGCAGCGTAGCGTTCCAAAACGGAGATACGCAGTATTTT.